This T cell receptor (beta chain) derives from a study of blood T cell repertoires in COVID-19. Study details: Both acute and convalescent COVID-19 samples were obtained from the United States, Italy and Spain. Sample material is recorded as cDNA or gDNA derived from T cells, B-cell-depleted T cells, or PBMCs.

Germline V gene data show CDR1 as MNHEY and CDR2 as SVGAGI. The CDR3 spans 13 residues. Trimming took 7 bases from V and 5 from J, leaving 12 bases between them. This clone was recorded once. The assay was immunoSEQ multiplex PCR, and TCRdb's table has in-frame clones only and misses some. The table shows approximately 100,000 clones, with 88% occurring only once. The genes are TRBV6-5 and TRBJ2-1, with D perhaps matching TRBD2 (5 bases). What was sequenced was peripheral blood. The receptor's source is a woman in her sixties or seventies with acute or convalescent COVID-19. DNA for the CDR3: TGTGCCAGCACCCTAGGGAGTAACAATGAGCAGTTCTTC. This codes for CASTLGSNNEQFF.